This TCR beta chain was obtained from a study of CD8 T cells in ankylosing spondylitis (dated by TCRdb to about 2017). In terms of the full investigation: The study profiled T cell receptor beta repertoires in healthy donors and ankylosing spondylitis patients to find disease-linked TCR variants. In total, the full study cohort was made up of over a hundred healthy donors and approximately 24 ankylosing spondylitis patients. Peripheral blood was sampled, and synovial fluid was additionally collected from ankylosing spondylitis patients.

Sequencer: Illumina HiSeq 2500. TCR beta libraries were prepared by quantitative 5'-RACE with molecular barcodes. In the source study's methods: A new computational method based on a probabilistic model of VDJ rearrangement was used to identify disease-linked TCR variants. TCRdb took the public reads, trimmed them with fastp at Q25, ran MiXCR for clone calling and kept in-frame beta chains. Each CDR3 protein appears once, grouped with its most common genes and DNA. TCRdb, not the authors, supplied the V and J calls. This sample comprises about 270,000 distinct CDR3 sequences, about 30% of them detected only once. In total, the top ten clones hold roughly 4% of the sample. V loses 4 bases of germline sequence and J loses 2 bases, and the interval between the two ends is 15 bases. Taken from cysteine to phenylalanine, the CDR3 has 15 residues. Only the CDR3 DNA stays, 45 bases, in frame from base 1. The CDR1 and CDR2 encoded by the germline V gene are SGHAT and FQNNGV.

Overall study outcomes, separate from this receptor: Some of the motif variants had been reported before in the synovial fluid and blood of reactive arthritis patients, a finding that suggests common disease-initiation mechanisms. A CD8+ phenotype was shown by the disease-linked clones, which were found at relatively low frequencies in peripheral blood. Significant enrichment of the disease-linked clones was reported in matched synovial fluid samples from ankylosing spondylitis patients. A TCR beta motif made up of several highly homologous amino acid variants appeared to be characteristic of blood from ankylosing spondylitis patients.

With regard to this clonotype: Its specific antigen is unknown. No base-level quality is on record; no much larger clone is a single base apart.

The chain is encoded by TRBV11-2 joined to TRBJ2-7, with a tentative D gene TRBD1 over 5 matching bases. Sequencing input: blood, either unsorted or a sorted T cell fraction (not recorded which). This sequence was found in a male donor with ankylosing spondylitis or in good health (not recorded which). The CDR3 in this case is CASSYSGKPAYEQYF. The DNA sequence is TGTGCCAGCAGCTATTCAGGGAAACCCGCCTACGAGCAGTACTTC.